The 3 T cell receptor beta chains below were found in one sample sequenced in a study of CD8 T cells in ankylosing spondylitis. MiXCR, applied by TCRdb to the 5' RACE reads, yields one record per CDR3 protein. The sample includes about 96,000 distinct CDR3 sequences, 27% seen only once; the top ten take around three fifths. Sequencing input: blood, either unsorted or a sorted T cell fraction (not recorded which). The receptor set was obtained from a male donor with ankylosing spondylitis or in good health (not recorded which).

The V call is TRBV7-8, the J call TRBJ2-1; TRBD2 matches at 11 bases. Germline CDR1 and CDR2: SGHVS and FQNEAQ. The CDR3 runs 15 residues. V lost 5 bases and J lost 12; bases outside the gene matches: 12. CDR3 region: CASSPLAGGTLGQFF. The CDR3 nucleotides read TGTGCCAGCAGCCCCCTAGCGGGGGGAACGTTAGGGCAGTTCTTC.

The chain carries TRBV10-3 and TRBJ1-3; TRBD1 aligns across 7 bases. The CDR3 consists of 14 residues. V was clipped by 3 bases and J by 7 bases; unmatched bases: 6. Germline values: CDR1 ENHRY, CDR2 SYGVKD. The CDR3 region has the DNA TGTGCCATCAGTGAAGACAGGGACTGGAACACCATATATTTT. Translating it yields CAISEDRDWNTIYF.

The CDR3 sequence: CASSPGTMMDQPQHF. The DNA of the CDR3 is TGCGCCAGTTCCCCTGGGACAATGATGGATCAGCCCCAGCATTTT. The chain carries TRBV5-1 and TRBJ1-5; weak D call: TRBD1 (6 bases). CDR1 and CDR2 (germline): SGHRS, YFSETQ. The CDR3 extends over 15 amino acids. The germline V and J ends were trimmed by 8 bases and 5 bases, with 20 bases remaining between them.